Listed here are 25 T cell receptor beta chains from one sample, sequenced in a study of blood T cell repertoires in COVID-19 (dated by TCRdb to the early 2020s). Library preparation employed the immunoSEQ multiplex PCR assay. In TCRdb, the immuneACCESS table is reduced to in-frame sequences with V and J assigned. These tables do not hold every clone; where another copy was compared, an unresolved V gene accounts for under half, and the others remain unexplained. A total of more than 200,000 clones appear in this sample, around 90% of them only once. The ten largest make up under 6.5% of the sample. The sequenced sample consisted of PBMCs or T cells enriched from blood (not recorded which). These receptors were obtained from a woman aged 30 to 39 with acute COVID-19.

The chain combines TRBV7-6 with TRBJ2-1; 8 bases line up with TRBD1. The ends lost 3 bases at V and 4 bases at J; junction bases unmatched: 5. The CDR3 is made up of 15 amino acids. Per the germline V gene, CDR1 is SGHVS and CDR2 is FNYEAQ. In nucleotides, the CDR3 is TGTGCCAGCAGCTTGAGACAGGGGTCATACAATGAGCAGTTCTTC. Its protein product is CASSLRQGSYNEQFF. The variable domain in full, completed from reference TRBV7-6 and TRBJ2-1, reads GAGVSQSPRYKVTKRGQDVALRCDPISGHVSLYWYRQALGQGPEFLTYFNYEAQQDKSGLPNDRFSAERPEGSISTLTIQRTEQRDSAMYRCASSLRQGSYNEQFFGPGTRLTVL.

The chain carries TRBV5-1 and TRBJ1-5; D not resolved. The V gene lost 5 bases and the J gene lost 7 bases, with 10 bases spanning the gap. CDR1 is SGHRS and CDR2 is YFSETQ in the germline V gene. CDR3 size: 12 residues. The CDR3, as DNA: TGCGCCAGCAGTGAACCTGGCCAGCCCCAGCATTTT. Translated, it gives CASSEPGQPQHF. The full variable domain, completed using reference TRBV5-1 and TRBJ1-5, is KAGVTQTPRYLIKTRGQQVTLSCSPISGHRSVSWYQQTPGQGLQFLFEYFSETQRNKGNFPGRFSGRQFSNSRSEMNVSTLELGDSALYLCASSEPGQPQHFGDGTRLSIL.

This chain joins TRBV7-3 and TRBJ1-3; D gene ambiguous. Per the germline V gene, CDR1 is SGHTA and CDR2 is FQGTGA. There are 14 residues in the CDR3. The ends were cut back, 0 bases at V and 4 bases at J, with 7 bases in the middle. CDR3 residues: CASSLTGRGNTIYF. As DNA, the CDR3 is TGTGCCAGCAGCTTAACGGGCAGGGGAAACACCATATATTTT.

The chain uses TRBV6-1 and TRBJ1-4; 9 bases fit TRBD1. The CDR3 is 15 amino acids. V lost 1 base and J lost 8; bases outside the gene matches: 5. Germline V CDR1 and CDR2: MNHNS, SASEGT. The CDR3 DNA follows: TGTGCCAGCAGTGAAGACAGGGGGCTAGAGGAAAAACTGTTTTTT. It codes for CASSEDRGLEEKLFF.

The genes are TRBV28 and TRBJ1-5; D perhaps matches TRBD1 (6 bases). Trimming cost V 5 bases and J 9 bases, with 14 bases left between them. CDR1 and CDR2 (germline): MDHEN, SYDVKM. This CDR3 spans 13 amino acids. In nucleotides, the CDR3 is TGTGCCAGCAGTGATACAGGGATCTGGCCCCAGCATTTT. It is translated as CASSDTGIWPQHF.

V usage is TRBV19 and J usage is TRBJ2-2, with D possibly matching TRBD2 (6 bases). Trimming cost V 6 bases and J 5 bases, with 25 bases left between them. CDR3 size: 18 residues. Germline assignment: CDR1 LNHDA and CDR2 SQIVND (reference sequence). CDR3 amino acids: CASRGLASSMRDTGELFF. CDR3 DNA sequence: TGTGCCAGTAGGGGGCTAGCGTCCTCAATGCGGGATACCGGGGAGCTGTTTTTT.

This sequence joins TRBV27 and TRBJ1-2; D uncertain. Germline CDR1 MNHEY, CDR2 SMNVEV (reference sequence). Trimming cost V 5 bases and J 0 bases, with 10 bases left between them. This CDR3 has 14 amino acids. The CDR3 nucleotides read TGTGCCAGCAGTAAACTAAACTCTAACTATGGCTACACCTTC. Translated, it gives CASSKLNSNYGYTF.

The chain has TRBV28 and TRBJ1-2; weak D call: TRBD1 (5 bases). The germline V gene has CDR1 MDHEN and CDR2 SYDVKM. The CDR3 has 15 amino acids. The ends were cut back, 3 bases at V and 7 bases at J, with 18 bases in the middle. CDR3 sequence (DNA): TGTGCCAGCAGTTTCGATGTGGCCGGGGGAGGTGGCTACACCTTC. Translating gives CASSFDVAGGGGYTF.

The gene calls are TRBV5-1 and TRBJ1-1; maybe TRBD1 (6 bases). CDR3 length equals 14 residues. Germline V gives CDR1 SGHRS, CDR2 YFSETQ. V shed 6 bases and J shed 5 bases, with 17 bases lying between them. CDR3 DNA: TGCGCCAGCACAGAAACAGGGAGAGGTACTGAAGCTTTCTTT. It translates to CASTETGRGTEAFF.

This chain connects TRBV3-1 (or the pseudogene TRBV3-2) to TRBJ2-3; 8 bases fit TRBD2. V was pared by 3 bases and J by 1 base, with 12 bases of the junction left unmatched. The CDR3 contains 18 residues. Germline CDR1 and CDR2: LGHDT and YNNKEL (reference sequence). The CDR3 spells CASSQAGGGGIRTDTQYF. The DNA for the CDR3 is TGTGCCAGCAGCCAGGCTGGGGGCGGGGGGATTCGCACAGATACGCAGTATTTT.

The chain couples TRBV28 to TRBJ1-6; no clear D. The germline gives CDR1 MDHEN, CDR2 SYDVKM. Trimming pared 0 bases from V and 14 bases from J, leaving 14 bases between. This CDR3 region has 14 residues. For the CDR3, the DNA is TGTGCCAGCAGTTTATGGGGGAGTGACCCAGCCCTCCACTTT. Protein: CASSLWGSDPALHF.

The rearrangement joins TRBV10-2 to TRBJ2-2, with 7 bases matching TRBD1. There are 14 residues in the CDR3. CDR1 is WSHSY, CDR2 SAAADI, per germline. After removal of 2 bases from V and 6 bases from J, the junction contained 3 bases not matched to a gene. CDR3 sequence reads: CASSEIQGPGELFF. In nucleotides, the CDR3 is TGCGCCAGCAGTGAGATACAGGGGCCCGGGGAGCTGTTTTTT.

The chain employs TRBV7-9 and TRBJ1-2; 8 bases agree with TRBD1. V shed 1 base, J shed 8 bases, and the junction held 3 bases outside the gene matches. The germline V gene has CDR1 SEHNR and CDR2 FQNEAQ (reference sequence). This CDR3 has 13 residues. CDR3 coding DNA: TGTGCCAGCAGCTTAGTGACAGGGGACGGCTACACCTTC. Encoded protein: CASSLVTGDGYTF. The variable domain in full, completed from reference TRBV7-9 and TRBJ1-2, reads DTGVSQNPRHKITKRGQNVTFRCDPISEHNRLYWYRQTLGQGPEFLTYFQNEAQLEKSRLLSDRFSAERPKGSFSTLEIQRTEQGDSAMYLCASSLVTGDGYTFGSGTRLTVV.

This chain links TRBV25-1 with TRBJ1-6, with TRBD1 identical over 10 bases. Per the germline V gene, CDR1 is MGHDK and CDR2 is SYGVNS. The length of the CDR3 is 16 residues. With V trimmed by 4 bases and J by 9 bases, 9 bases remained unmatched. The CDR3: CASSAVGDRGRSPLHF. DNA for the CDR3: TGTGCCAGCAGTGCTGTAGGGGACAGGGGACGTTCACCCCTCCACTTT.

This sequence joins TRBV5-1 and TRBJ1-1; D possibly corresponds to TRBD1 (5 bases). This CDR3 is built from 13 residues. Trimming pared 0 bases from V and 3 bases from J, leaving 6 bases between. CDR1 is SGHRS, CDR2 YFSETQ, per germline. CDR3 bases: TGCGCCAGCAGCTTGGCGGGGGACACTGAAGCTTTCTTT. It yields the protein CASSLAGDTEAFF. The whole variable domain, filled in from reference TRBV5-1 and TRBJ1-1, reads KAGVTQTPRYLIKTRGQQVTLSCSPISGHRSVSWYQQTPGQGLQFLFEYFSETQRNKGNFPGRFSGRQFSNSRSEMNVSTLELGDSALYLCASSLAGDTEAFFGQGTRLTVV.

The CDR3 DNA sequence: TGTGCCAGCAGCTGGACTGATGCGGAGGAGTACTTC. Protein sequence: CASSWTDAEEYF. This chain joins TRBV5-4 and TRBJ2-5; perhaps TRBD2 as D (5 bases). From germline, CDR1 is SGHNT and CDR2 YYREEE (reference sequence). Trimming removed 3 bases at V and 12 bases at J, with 15 bases between. This CDR3 contains 12 residues.

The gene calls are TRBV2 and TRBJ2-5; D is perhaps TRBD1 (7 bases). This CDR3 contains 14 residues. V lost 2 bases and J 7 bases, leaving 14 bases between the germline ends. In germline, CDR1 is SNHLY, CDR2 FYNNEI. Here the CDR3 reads CASSETGEVGTQYF. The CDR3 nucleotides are TGTGCCAGCAGTGAAACAGGGGAGGTGGGGACCCAGTACTTC.

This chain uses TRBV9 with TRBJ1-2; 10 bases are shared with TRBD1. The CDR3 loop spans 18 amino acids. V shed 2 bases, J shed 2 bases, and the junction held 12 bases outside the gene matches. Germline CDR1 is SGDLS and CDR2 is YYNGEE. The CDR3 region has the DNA TGTGCCAGCAGCGTTTCCCTCGGGACAGGGGCCCAAAACTATGGCTACACCTTC. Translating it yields CASSVSLGTGAQNYGYTF.

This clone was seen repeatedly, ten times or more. The CDR3 is CASSYWWGQPQHF. In nucleotides, the CDR3 is TGTGCCAGCAGTTATTGGTGGGGCCAGCCCCAGCATTTT. The chain recombines TRBV27 with TRBJ1-5; TRBD1 might be the D (5 bases). This CDR3 spans 13 amino acids. The germline V gene encodes CDR1 MNHEY and CDR2 SMNVEV (reference sequence). V lost 4 bases, J lost 7 bases, and 11 bases lay in between.

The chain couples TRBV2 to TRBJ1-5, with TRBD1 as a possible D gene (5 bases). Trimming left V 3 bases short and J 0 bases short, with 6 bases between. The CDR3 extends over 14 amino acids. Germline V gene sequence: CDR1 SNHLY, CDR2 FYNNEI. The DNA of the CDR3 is TGTGCCAGCAGTGACAGGGTTAGCAATCAGCCCCAGCATTTT. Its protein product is CASSDRVSNQPQHF.

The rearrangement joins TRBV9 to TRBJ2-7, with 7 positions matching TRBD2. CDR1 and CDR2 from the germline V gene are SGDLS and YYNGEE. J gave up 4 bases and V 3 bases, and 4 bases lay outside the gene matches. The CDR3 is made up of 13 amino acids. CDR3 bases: TGTGCCAGCAGCGGTCAGCGGGGATACGAGCAGTACTTC. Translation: CASSGQRGYEQYF.

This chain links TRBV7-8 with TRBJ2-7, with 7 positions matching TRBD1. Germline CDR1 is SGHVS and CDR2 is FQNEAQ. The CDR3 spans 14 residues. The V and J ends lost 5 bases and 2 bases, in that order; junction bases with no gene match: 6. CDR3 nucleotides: TGTGCCAGCAGCCATTCCGGGACAGCCTACGAGCAGTACTTC. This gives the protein CASSHSGTAYEQYF. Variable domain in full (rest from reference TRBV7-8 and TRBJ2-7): GAGVSQSPRYKVAKRGQDVALRCDPISGHVSLFWYQQALGQGPEFLTYFQNEAQLDKSGLPSDRFFAERPEGSVSTLKIQRTQQEDSAVYLCASSHSGTAYEQYFGPGTRLTVT.

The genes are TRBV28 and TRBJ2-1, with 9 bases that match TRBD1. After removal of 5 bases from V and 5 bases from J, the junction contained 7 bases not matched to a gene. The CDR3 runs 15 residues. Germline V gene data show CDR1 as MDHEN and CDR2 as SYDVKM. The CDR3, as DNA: TGTGCCAGCAGTCCACCGGGACAGGGCAACAATGAGCAGTTCTTC. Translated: CASSPPGQGNNEQFF.

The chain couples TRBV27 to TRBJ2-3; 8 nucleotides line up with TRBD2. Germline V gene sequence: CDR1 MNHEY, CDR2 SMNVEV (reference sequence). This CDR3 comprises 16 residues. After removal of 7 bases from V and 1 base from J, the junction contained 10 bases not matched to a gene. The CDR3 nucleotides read TGTGCCAGCACCTTTTCAGCGGGAGCTCGCACAGATACGCAGTATTTT. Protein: CASTFSAGARTDTQYF.

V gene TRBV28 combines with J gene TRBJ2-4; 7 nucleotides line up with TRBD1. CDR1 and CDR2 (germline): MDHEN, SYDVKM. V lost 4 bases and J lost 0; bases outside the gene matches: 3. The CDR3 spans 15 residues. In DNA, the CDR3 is TGTGCCAGCAGTTCGGGACAGACAGCCAAAAACATTCAGTACTTC. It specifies CASSSGQTAKNIQYF.